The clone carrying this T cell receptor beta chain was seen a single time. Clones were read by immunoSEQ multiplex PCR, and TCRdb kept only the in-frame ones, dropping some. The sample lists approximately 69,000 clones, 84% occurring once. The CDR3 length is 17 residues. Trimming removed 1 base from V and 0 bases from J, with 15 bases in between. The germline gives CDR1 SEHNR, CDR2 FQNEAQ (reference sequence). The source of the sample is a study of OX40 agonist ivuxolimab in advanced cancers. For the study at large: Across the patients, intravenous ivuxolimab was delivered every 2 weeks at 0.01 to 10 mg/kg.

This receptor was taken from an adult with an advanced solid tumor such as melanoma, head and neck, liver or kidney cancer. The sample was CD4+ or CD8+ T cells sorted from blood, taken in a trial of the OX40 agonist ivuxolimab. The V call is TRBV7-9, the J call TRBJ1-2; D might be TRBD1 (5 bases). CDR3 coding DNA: TGTGCCAGCAGCTTAGGAGCCTTTACAGGTCCTAACTATGGCTACACCTTC. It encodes CASSLGAFTGPNYGYTF.